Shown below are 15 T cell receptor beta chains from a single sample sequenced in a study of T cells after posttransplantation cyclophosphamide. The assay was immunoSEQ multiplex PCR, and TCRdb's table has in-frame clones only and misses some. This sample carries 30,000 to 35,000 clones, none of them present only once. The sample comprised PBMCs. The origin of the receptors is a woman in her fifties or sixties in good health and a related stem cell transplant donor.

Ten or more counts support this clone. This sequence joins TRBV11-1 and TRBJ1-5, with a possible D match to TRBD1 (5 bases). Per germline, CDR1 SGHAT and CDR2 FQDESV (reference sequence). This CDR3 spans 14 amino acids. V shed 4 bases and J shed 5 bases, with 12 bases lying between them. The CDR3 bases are TGTGCCAGCAGCTACGGGGGTGGGGATCAGCCCCAGCATTTT. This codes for CASSYGGGDQPQHF. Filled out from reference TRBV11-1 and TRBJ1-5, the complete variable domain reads EAEVAQSPRYKITEKSQAVAFWCDPISGHATLYWYRQILGQGPELLVQFQDESVVDDSQLPKDRFSAERLKGVDSTLKIQPAELGDSAMYLCASSYGGGDQPQHFGDGTRLSIL.

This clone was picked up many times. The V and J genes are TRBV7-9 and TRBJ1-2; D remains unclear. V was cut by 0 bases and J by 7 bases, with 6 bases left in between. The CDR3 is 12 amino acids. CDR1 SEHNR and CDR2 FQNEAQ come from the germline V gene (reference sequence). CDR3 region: CASSLASVGYTF. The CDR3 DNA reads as TGTGCCAGCAGCTTAGCGTCGGTTGGCTACACCTTC.

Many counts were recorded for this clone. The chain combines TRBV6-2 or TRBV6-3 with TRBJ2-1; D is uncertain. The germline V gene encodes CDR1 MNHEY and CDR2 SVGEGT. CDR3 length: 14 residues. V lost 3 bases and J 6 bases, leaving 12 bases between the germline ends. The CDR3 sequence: CASSYLATSNEQFF. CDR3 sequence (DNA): TGTGCCAGCAGTTATTTGGCCACCTCCAATGAGCAGTTCTTC.

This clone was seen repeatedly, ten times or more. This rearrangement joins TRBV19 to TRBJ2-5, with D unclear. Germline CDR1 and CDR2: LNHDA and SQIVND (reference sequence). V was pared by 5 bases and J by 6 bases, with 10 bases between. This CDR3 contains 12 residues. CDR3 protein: CASSSPSQTQYF. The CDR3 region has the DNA TGTGCCAGTAGTTCCCCGAGCCAGACCCAGTACTTC.

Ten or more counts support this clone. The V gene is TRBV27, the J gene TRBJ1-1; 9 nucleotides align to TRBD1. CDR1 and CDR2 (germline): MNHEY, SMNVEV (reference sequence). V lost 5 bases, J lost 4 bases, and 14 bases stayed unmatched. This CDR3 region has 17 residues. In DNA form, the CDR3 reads TGTGCCAGCAGTGCCCAAAACAGGGGGCGGTGGGTCACTGAAGCTTTCTTT. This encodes CASSAQNRGRWVTEAFF.

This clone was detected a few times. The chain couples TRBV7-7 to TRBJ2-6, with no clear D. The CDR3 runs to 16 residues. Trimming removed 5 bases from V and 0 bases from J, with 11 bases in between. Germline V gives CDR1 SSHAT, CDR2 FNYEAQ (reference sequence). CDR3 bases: TGTGCCAGCAGCACCTCAGTCAGCTCTGGGGCCAACGTCCTGACTTTC. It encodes CASSTSVSSGANVLTF.

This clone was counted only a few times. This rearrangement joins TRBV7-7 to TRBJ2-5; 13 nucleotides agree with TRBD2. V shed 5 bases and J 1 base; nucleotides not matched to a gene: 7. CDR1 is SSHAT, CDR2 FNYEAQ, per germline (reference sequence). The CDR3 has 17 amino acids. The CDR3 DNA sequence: TGTGCCAGCAGCCCGGGACTAGCGGGGCCCTTCCAAGAGACCCAGTACTTC. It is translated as CASSPGLAGPFQETQYF.

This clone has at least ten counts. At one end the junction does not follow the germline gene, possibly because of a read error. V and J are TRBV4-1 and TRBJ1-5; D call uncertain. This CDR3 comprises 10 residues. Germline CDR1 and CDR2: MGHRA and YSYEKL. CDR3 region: CTSSLKPQHF. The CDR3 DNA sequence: TGCACCAGCAGCCTAAAGCCCCAGCATTTT.

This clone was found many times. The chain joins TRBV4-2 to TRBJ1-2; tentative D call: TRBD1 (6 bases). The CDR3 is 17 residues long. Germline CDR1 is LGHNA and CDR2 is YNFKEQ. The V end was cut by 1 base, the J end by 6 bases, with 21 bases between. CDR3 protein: CASSQGPSADSTHGYTF. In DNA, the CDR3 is TGTGCCAGCAGCCAAGGCCCCTCCGCGGACAGTACCCATGGCTACACCTTC.

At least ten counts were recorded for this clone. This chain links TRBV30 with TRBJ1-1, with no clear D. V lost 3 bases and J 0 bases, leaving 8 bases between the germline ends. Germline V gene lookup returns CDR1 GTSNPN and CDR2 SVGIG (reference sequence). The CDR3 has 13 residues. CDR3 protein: CAWSYRVNTEAFF. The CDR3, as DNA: TGTGCCTGGAGCTACCGAGTGAACACTGAAGCTTTCTTT.

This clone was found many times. CDR3 DNA: TGTGCCAGCAGTTATAGCGGGGCCACAGATACGCAGTATTTT. It translates to CASSYSGATDTQYF. The chain is built from TRBV6-2 or TRBV6-3 and TRBJ2-3; TRBD2 agrees at 8 bases. With V trimmed by 3 bases and J by 2 bases, 1 base remained unmatched. Germline lookup yields CDR1 MNHEY and CDR2 SVGEGT. The CDR3 has 14 amino acids.

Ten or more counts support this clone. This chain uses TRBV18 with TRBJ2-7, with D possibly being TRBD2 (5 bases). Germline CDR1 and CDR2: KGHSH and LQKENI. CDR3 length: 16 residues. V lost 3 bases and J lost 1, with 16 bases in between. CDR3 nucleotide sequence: TGTGCCAGCTCACCGTCAAGCGGCCACCTTTCCTACGAGCAGTACTTC. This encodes CASSPSSGHLSYEQYF.

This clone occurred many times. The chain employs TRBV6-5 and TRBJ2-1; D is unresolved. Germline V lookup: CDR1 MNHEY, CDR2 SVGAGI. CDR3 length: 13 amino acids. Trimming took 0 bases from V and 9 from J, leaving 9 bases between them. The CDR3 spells CASSYSKAIEQFF. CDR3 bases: TGTGCCAGCAGTTACTCGAAAGCGATTGAGCAGTTCTTC.

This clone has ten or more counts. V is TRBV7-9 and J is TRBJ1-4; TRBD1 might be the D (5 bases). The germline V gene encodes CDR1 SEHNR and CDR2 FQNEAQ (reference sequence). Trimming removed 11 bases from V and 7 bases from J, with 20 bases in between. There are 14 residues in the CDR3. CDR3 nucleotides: TGTGCCTCTCAGAAGGGGATTATTGGTGAAAAACTGTTTTTT. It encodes CASQKGIIGEKLFF.

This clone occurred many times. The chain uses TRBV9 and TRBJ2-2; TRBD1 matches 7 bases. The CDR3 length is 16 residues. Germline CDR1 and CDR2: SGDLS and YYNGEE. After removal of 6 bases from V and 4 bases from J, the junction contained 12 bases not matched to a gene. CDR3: CASTKQGHPGTGELFF. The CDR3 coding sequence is TGTGCCAGCACCAAACAGGGGCATCCGGGCACCGGGGAGCTGTTTTTT.